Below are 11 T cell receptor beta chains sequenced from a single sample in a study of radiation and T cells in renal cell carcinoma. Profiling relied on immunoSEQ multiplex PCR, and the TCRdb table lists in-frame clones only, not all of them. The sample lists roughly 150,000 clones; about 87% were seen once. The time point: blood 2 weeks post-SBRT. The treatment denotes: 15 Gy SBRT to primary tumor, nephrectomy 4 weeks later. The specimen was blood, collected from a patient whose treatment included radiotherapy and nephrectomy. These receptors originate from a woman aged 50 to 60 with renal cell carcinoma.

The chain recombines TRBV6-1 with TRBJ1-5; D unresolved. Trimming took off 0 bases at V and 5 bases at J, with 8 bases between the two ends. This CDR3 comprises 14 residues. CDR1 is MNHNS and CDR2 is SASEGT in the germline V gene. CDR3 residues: CASSEAYGYQPQHF. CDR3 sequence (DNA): TGTGCCAGCAGTGAAGCTTACGGGTATCAGCCCCAGCATTTT.

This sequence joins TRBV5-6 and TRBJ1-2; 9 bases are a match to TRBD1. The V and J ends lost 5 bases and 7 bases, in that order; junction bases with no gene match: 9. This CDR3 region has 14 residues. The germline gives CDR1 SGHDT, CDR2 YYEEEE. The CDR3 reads CASSLRGQGGGYTF. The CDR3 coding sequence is TGTGCCAGCAGTTTGAGGGGACAGGGAGGTGGCTACACCTTC.

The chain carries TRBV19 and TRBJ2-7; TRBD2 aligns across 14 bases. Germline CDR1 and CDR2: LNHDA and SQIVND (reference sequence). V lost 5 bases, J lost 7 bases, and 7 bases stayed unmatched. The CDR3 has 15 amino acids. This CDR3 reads CASSPRTSGGQEQYF. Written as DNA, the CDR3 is TGTGCCAGTAGTCCGAGGACTAGCGGGGGGCAGGAGCAGTACTTC.

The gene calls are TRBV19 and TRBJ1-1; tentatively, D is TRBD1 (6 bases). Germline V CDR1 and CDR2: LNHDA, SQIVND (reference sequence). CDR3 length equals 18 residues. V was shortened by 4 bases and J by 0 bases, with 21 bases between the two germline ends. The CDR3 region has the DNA TGTGCCAGTAGTACGCGGGGGCTTTGGAAGAATGTGAACACTGAAGCTTTCTTT. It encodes CASSTRGLWKNVNTEAFF. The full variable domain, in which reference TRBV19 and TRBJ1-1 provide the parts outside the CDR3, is DGGITQSPKYLFRKEGQNVTLSCEQNLNHDAMYWYRQDPGQGLRLIYYSQIVNDFQKGDIAEGYSVSREKKESFPLTVTSAQKNPTAFYLCASSTRGLWKNVNTEAFFGQGTRLTVV.

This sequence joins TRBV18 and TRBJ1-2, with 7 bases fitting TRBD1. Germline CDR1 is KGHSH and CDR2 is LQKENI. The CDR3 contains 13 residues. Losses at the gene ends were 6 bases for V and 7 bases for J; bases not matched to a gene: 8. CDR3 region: CASSQRGGFGYTF. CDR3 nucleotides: TGTGCCAGCTCCCAAAGAGGGGGCTTTGGCTACACCTTC.

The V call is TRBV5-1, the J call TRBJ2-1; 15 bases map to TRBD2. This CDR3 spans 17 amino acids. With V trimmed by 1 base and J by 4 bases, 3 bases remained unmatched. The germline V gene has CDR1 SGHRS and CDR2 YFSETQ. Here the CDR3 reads CASSLTGTSGGYNEQFF. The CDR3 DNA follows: TGCGCCAGCAGCTTGACCGGGACTAGCGGGGGGTACAATGAGCAGTTCTTC.

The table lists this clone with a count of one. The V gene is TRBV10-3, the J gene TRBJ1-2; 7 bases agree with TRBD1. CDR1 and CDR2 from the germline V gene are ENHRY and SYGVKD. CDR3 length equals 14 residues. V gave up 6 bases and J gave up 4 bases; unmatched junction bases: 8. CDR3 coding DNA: TGTGCCATCAGGATTAACAGGGGCCCCTATGGCTACACCTTC. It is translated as CAIRINRGPYGYTF.

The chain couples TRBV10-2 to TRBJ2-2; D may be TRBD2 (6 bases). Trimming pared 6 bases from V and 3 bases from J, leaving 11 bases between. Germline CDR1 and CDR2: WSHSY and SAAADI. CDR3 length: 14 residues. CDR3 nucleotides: TGCGCCAGCAGGACGGGGGTTCACACCGGGGAGCTGTTTTTT. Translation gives CASRTGVHTGELFF.

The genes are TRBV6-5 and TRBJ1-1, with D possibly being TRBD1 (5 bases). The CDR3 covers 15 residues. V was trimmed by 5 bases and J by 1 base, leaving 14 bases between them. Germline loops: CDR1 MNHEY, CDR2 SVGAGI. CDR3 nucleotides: TGTGCCAGCAGTGGGGGGAGGACGGGGAACACTGAAGCTTTCTTT. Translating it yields CASSGGRTGNTEAFF.

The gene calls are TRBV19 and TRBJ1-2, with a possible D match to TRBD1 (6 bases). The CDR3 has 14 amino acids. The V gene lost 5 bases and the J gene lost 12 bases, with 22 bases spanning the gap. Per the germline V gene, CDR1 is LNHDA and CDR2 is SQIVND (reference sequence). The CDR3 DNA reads TGTGCCAGTAGTTCAACCTTAGACAGGCCAGCAGACACCTTC. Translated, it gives CASSSTLDRPADTF.

In nucleotides, the CDR3 is TGTGCCAGCAGCCCCGTGGGCGGGGGGTACAATGAGCAGTTCTTC. Its translation is CASSPVGGGYNEQFF. J is TRBJ2-1 and V is TRBV9; 8 nucleotides agree with TRBD2. V was pared by 4 bases and J by 4 bases, with 7 bases of the junction left unmatched. Germline V gene data show CDR1 as SGDLS and CDR2 as YYNGEE. The CDR3 is 15 amino acids.